The clone carrying this T cell receptor (beta chain) showed up just a few times. This specimen comes from a study of T-cell memory formation after mild COVID-19. TCRdb re-called the 5' RACE reads through MiXCR, storing one row per CDR3 protein. The sample lists fewer than 90,000 distinct CDR3 sequences, over 10% seen once, with around two fifths in the top ten. Looked up from germline, CDR1 is SGHDT and CDR2 is YYEEEE. This CDR3 contains 15 residues. Between the trimmed V and J ends, which lost 3 bases and 6 bases, there was a span of 16 bases. What was sequenced was PBMCs or a T cell subset sorted from them (not recorded which). The origin of this receptor is a man aged 18 to 30 who had mild COVID-19 (a few samples of this study predate the infection). Cell type and time point are not known. This chain joins TRBV5-6 and TRBJ2-1; a weak D match, TRBD2 (6 bases). DNA for the CDR3: TGTGCCAGCAGCTCGGACTTCCCGCGGGGCAATGAGCAGTTCTTC. Translation gives CASSSDFPRGNEQFF.